This TCR beta chain was recovered during a study of blood T cells in healthy people across ages. Study-level points and caveats: Donor CMV status was unknown, possibly confounding expanded clonotype changes.

Note on this clonotype: Its target is unknown.

Next came a second PCR, run for about 7 to 12 cycles, which used a sample-barcoded 5' primer along with a J-beta primer mix. TCRdb processed the 5' RACE reads anew with MiXCR; each CDR3 protein has one entry. The sample records about 1.6 million distinct CDR3 sequences, 34% being singletons. This TCR was sampled from a woman in her twenties or thirties in good health. The sequenced material came from blood.

The chain's CDR3 is CAISETLDDGASGNTIYF. The DNA for the CDR3 is TGTGCCATCAGTGAGACTCTTGACGACGGAGCCTCTGGAAACACCATATATTTT. The chain uses TRBV10-3 and TRBJ1-3; D call uncertain. This CDR3 spans 18 amino acids. The V gene's germline CDR1 is ENHRY and CDR2 SYGVKD. The ends were cut back, 2 bases at V and 0 bases at J, with 17 bases in the middle.